These T cell receptor beta chains were read from a single sample in a study of graft-versus-host responses after intestinal transplantation. Assay: immunoSEQ multiplex PCR; the TCRdb copy retains only in-frame clones and omits some. The sample carries roughly 15,000 clones, around 40% recorded once. The input for sequencing was alloreactive CD8+ T cells from a mixed lymphocyte reaction culture, taken before intestinal transplant. The receptor source for this set is a human patient who received an intestinal transplant. CDR3s include the opening cysteine and the closing phenylalanine or tryptophan. The D gene is left open where the match is weak. Some rows mark clone size as missing; the rest say once, few, many or name a class of expanded clone.

TRBV15,NA,TRBD2,TRBJ2-1,CATSREEGTSGWIDEQFF,TGTGCCACCAGCAGAGAGGAGGGGACTAGCGGGTGGATAGATGAGCAGTTCTTC
TRBV6-6,few,NA,TRBJ2-1,CASSYGPSNEQFF,TGTGCCAGCAGTTATGGGCCCAGCAATGAGCAGTTCTTC
TRBV29-1,once,TRBD1,TRBJ1-2,CSVDRGGTLSYGYTF,TGCAGCGTTGACAGGGGGGGGACCCTTAGCTATGGCTACACCTTC
TRBV7-6,NA,NA,TRBJ2-3,CASSSLRGIADTQYF,TGTGCCAGCAGCTCCCTCAGGGGAATTGCAGATACGCAGTATTTT
TRBV5-6,medium-sized,NA,TRBJ1-1,CASSLVGTGSEAFF,TGTGCCAGCAGCTTGGTAGGCACCGGATCTGAAGCTTTCTTT
TRBV4-1,NA,NA,TRBJ2-7,CASSQGAAGEGYYEQYF,TGCGCCAGCAGCCAGGGGGCGGCAGGCGAAGGCTACTACGAGCAGTACTTC
TRBV19,NA,NA,TRBJ2-1,CASSMALDGYNEQFF,TGTGCCAGTAGTATGGCCCTCGACGGTTACAATGAGCAGTTCTTC
TRBV5-4,NA,TRBD1,TRBJ2-1,CASSPGQSSYNEQFF,TGTGCCAGCAGCCCGGGACAGAGCTCCTACAATGAGCAGTTCTTC
TRBV7-6,few,NA,TRBJ1-1,CASSRQTGGSEAFF,TGTGCCAGCAGCCGACAAACAGGAGGGTCTGAAGCTTTCTTT
TRBV7-9,NA,NA,TRBJ2-7,CASSLASHHLLSYEQYF,TGTGCCAGCAGCTTAGCCTCTCACCACCTGCTCTCCTACGAGCAGTACTTC
TRBV6-6,few,NA,TRBJ2-7,CASSYSNAASEQYF,TGTGCCAGCAGTTACTCGAACGCAGCCTCAGAGCAGTACTTC
TRBV13,NA,NA,TRBJ2-1,CASSPYTTAYNEQFF,TGTGCCAGCAGCCCATATACGACAGCGTACAATGAGCAGTTCTTC
TRBV6-5,NA,NA,TRBJ1-5,CASSSGTTRNQPQHF,TGTGCCAGCAGCTCAGGGACAACGCGGAATCAGCCCCAGCATTTT
TRBV6-1,few,NA,TRBJ2-1,CASRKGSNEQFF,TGTGCCAGCAGAAAAGGGAGCAATGAGCAGTTCTTC
TRBV27,few,TRBD1,TRBJ1-1,CASSLWGQDEAFF,TGTGCCAGCAGTCTATGGGGACAGGATGAAGCTTTCTTT
TRBV6-1,NA,NA,TRBJ1-2,CASRTGTAGYTF,TGTGCCAGCAGAACAGGGACGGCTGGCTACACCTTC
TRBV27,NA,NA,TRBJ2-3,CASSLIGGTDTQYF,TGTGCCAGCAGTTTAATCGGGGGCACAGATACGCAGTATTTT
TRBV27,few,NA,TRBJ2-1,CASSLVGYEQFF,TGTGCCAGCAGTTTAGTAGGGTACGAGCAGTTCTTC
TRBV7-9,few,NA,TRBJ1-6,CASRSGRAPNSPLHF,TGTGCCAGCAGATCCGGCAGGGCCCCTAATTCACCCCTCCACTTT
TRBV6-5,NA,NA,TRBJ2-2,CASRKQGFDTGELFF,TGTGCCAGCAGAAAACAGGGTTTTGACACCGGGGAGCTGTTTTTT